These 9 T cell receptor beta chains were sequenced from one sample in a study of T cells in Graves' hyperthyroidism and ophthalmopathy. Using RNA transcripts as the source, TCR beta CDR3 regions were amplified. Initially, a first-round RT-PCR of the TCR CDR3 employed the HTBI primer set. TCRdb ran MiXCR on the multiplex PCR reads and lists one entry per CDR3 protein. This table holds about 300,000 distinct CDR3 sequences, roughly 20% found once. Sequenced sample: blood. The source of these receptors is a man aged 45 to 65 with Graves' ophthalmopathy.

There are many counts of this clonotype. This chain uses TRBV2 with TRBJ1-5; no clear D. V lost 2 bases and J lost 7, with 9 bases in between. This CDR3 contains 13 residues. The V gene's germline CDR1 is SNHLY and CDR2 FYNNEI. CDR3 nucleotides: TGTGCCAGCAGTGAATACGGAGAACAGCCCCAGCATTTT. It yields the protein CASSEYGEQPQHF.

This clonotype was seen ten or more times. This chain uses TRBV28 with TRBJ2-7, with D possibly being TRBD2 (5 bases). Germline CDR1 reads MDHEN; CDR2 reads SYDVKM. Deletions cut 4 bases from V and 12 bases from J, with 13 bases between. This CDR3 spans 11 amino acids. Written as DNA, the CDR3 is TGTGCCAGCAGTTATGCGGGCAGCGGGTACTTC. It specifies CASSYAGSGYF.

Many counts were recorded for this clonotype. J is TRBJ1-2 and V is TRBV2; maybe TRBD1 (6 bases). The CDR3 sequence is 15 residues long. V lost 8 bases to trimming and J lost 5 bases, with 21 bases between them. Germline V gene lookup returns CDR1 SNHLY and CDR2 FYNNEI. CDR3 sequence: CASSPLQGDNYGYTF. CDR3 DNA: TGTGCCAGCTCCCCCCTACAGGGTGATAATTATGGCTACACCTTC.

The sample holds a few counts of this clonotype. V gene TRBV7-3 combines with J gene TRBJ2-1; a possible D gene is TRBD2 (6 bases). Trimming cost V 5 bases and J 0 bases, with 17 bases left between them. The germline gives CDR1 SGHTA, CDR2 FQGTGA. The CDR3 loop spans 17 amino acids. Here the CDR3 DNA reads TGTGCCAGCAGCCCTTTTCTTCTCGGGAGCTCCTACAATGAGCAGTTCTTC. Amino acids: CASSPFLLGSSYNEQFF. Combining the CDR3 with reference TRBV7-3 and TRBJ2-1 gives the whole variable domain GAGVSQTPSNKVTEKGKYVELRCDPISGHTALYWYRQSLGQGPEFLIYFQGTGAADDSGLPNDRFFAVRPEGSVSTLKIQRTERGDSAVYLCASSPFLLGSSYNEQFFGPGTRLTVL.

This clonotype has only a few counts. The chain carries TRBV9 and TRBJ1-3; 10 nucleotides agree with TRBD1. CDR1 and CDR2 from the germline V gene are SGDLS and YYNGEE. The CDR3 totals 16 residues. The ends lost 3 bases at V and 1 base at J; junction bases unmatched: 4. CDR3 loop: CASSERTGGSGNTIYF. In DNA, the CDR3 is TGTGCCAGCAGCGAAAGGACAGGGGGTTCTGGAAACACCATATATTTT. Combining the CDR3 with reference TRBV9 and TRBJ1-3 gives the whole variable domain DSGVTQTPKHLITATGQRVTLRCSPRSGDLSVYWYQQSLDQGLQFLIQYYNGEERAKGNILERFSAQQFPDLHSELNLSSLELGDSALYFCASSERTGGSGNTIYFGEGSWLTVV.

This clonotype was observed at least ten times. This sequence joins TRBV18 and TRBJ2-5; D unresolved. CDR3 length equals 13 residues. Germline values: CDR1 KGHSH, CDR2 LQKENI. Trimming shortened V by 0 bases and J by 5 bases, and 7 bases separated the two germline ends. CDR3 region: CASSPPGWETQYF. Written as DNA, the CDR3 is TGTGCCAGCTCACCACCTGGGTGGGAGACCCAGTACTTC.

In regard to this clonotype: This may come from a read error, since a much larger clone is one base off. As DNA, the CDR3 is TGTGCCAGCAGTTTTGGGGGAGTCGAGCCGTACTTC. Translation: CASSFGGVEPYF. The J gene is TRBJ2-7, the V gene TRBV7-8; D may be TRBD1 or TRBD2 (5 bases each). Germline values: CDR1 SGHVS, CDR2 FQNEAQ. The CDR3 has 12 amino acids.

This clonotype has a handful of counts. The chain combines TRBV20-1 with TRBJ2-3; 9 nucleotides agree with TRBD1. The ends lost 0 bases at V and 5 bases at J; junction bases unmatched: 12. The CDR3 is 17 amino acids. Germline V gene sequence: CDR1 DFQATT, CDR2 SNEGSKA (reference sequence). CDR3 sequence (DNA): TGCAGTGCTAGAGATAGATTAAGACAGGGGGGACTAGATACGCAGTATTTT. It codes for CSARDRLRQGGLDTQYF.

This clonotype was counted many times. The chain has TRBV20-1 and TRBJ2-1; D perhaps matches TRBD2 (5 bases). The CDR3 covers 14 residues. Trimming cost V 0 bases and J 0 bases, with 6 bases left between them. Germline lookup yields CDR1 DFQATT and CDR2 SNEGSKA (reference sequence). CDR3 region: CSARETSSYNEQFF. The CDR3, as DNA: TGCAGTGCTAGAGAAACTAGCTCCTACAATGAGCAGTTCTTC.